This TCR beta chain was sequenced in a study of synovial regulatory T cells in juvenile arthritis (dated by TCRdb to about 2015). General notes on the study: Among the sequenced patients, a few were classified as therapy-naive, methotrexate plus infliximab was given to one, methotrexate was given to six, and treatment information was unavailable for one. TCRbeta CDR3 repertoires of blood iaTreg cells, other blood Treg cells and synovial fluid Treg cells from matched patient samples were compared in the study. Effector T cell subsets were also sequenced in the study cohort for comparisons, but only blood and synovial fluid Treg cells are covered by the Treg dataset alone. The TCR repertoire comparisons covered Treg and Teff subsets from 10 to 11 JIA patients with active disease.

Looking up the germline V gene yields CDR1 SNHLY and CDR2 FYNNEI. Including the terminal cysteine and phenylalanine, the CDR3 comprises 13 residues. There is no recorded DNA. Library preparation employed the immunoSEQ multiplex PCR assay. TCRbeta CDR3 sequencing was performed by Adaptive Biotechnologies. The source study handled its data this way. Repertoire similarity used the Chao-modified Jaccard index and median clonotype overlap from 200 random subsamples at equal sample size. Similarity analyses used either productive nucleotide sequences or in silico-translated amino acid sequences. Repertoires were compared using hierarchical clustering with single linkage and t-SNE, both based on Chao-modified Jaccard distances. Repertoire diversity was measured with the Renyi index after sample size normalisation across a range of alpha values. This is the immuneACCESS table as TCRdb keeps it, with only in-frame sequences that have V and J called. A part of the clones is gone; compared with another copy, unresolved V genes explain less than half, and the rest is unexplained. That table gives V, J and clone size, and the DNA gave D and trimming. This sample's table carries more than 7,500 clones. The ten largest make up roughly 0.9% of the sample.

TCR repertoires were obtained from around 11 juvenile idiopathic arthritis patients with active disease who had not reached inactive disease, of whom 3 were polyarticular and 8 were oligoarticular. The TCR-sequenced patients had a median age of 11.6 years (range roughly 2.1-22.9) and median disease duration of roughly seven years (range 0.2-19.1). The samples for TCR repertoire analysis were obtained at two Italian centres. Peripheral blood mononuclear cells were isolated by Histopaque-1077 density gradient and cryopreserved in about 90% FCS with about 10% DMSO. To note about this clone: Its antigen is currently not known.

General findings and caveats noted by the study authors: iaTreg TCR repertoires were largely private across patients and partially overlapped with synovial Teff and blood CPL repertoires. Blood iaTreg cells showed lower TCR diversity than other blood Treg cells, consistent with antigen-driven expansion. Synovial Treg cells shared more CDR3 sequences with iaTreg cells than with other blood Treg cells, and Chao-Jaccard similarity confirmed that synovial Treg cells were more closely related to iaTreg cells.

The TCR was taken from a donor aged 2-35 years with juvenile idiopathic arthritis. The sample taken for sequencing was Treg cells from blood. The cell subset or site label on this specimen signifies: remaining (HLA-DR-negative) circulating blood Treg cells. The sequence joins TRBV2 to TRBJ2-1. CDR3 reads: CASSPWSYNEQFF.